A selection of T cell receptor beta chains follows, all from one sample in a study of cytomegalovirus exposure and HLA in healthy donors. Sequencing used immunoSEQ multiplex PCR; TCRdb keeps in-frame clones, though not all of them. The sample contains roughly 50,000 clones, 93% of which appear only once. The sample taken for sequencing was PBMCs. The receptors were sampled from a woman in her late teens or twenties in good health and CMV-seropositive. Both conserved end residues are part of each CDR3. A D gene is named only where the DNA matches it firmly. A clone size is listed for some rows: how often the clone was seen (once, few, many), or a class if it is expanded.

clone size,V gene,J gene,D gene,CDR3 protein,CDR3 DNA
NA,TRBV7-9,TRBJ1-4,NA,CASSLARSNEKLFF,TGTGCCAGCAGCTTAGCCAGATCTAATGAAAAACTGTTTTTT
few,TRBV11-2,TRBJ2-3,TRBD2,CASSLSGDSTDTQYF,TGTGCCAGCAGCTTGAGCGGGGATTCCACAGATACGCAGTATTTT
NA,TRBV7-2,TRBJ2-7,NA,CASSLDRATYEQYF,TGTGCCAGCAGCTTAGACAGGGCCACCTACGAGCAGTACTTC
NA,TRBV6-4,TRBJ2-3,TRBD2,CASSEGTSADTQYF,TGTGCCAGCAGTGAAGGGACTAGCGCCGATACGCAGTATTTT
NA,TRBV30,TRBJ1-5,TRBD1,CAWSEGQGNQPQHF,TGTGCCTGGAGCGAGGGACAGGGGAATCAGCCCCAGCATTTT
once,TRBV27,TRBJ2-7,NA,CASSLTGLREQYF,TGTGCCAGCAGTCTCACAGGGCTCCGGGAGCAGTACTTC
once,TRBV30,TRBJ2-2,TRBD1,CAQDRFYTGELFF,TGTGCCCAGGACAGGTTTTACACCGGGGAGCTGTTTTTT
NA,TRBV7-9,TRBJ1-3,TRBD1,CASSLEGQGTGNTIYF,TGTGCCAGCAGCTTAGAAGGACAGGGGACTGGAAACACCATATATTTT
NA,TRBV7-9,TRBJ2-7,NA,CASSLALSSYEQYF,TGTGCCAGCAGCTTAGCTCTAAGCTCCTACGAGCAGTACTTC
NA,TRBV4-3,TRBJ2-5,NA,CASSPDFQETQYF,TGCGCCAGCAGCCCGGACTTCCAAGAGACCCAGTACTTC
NA,TRBV6-5,TRBJ2-1,NA,CASSYAGGSEQFF,TGTGCCAGCAGTTACGCCGGGGGTTCTGAGCAGTTCTTC
NA,TRBV10-3,TRBJ1-2,TRBD1,CAISGTGGHGYTF,TGTGCCATCAGCGGGACAGGGGGACATGGCTACACCTTC
NA,TRBV7-2,TRBJ2-7,TRBD2,CASSPGLATYEQYF,TGTGCCAGCAGCCCGGGACTAGCGACCTACGAGCAGTACTTC
NA,TRBV10-2,TRBJ2-5,TRBD2,CASLAGNGETQYF,TGCGCCAGCTTAGCGGGGAATGGGGAGACCCAGTACTTC
NA,TRBV11-2,TRBJ2-5,TRBD2,CASSPSTSGGETQYF,TGTGCCAGCAGCCCGTCGACTAGCGGGGGAGAGACCCAGTACTTC
NA,TRBV28,TRBJ1-6,NA,CASSLVSRGSPLHF,TGTGCCAGCAGTCTTGTCTCCAGGGGCTCACCCCTCCACTTT
NA,TRBV27,TRBJ1-1,NA,CASSVQGPNTEAFF,TGTGCCAGCAGTGTACAGGGACCAAACACTGAAGCTTTCTTT
NA,TRBV7-9,TRBJ2-7,NA,CASSRPLAYEQYF,TGTGCCAGCAGCCGACCCCTAGCTTACGAGCAGTACTTC
once,TRBV6-1,TRBJ2-1,NA,CASRGNGGVYNEQFF,TGTGCCAGCAGGGGTAACGGGGGAGTCTACAATGAGCAGTTCTTC
NA,TRBV7-2,TRBJ2-5,NA,CASSLAGRRETQYF,TGTGCCAGCAGCTTAGCGGGTAGGAGAGAGACCCAGTACTTC
NA,TRBV21-1,TRBJ2-6,NA,CASSKRGGGTGDSNVLTF,TGTGCCAGCAGCAAACGGGGGGGAGGGACAGGGGACTCCAACGTCCTGACTTTC
NA,TRBV6-5,TRBJ2-7,TRBD2,CASRGLAGVYEQYF,TGTGCCAGCAGGGGACTAGCGGGGGTCTACGAGCAGTACTTC
NA,TRBV5-6,TRBJ2-3,NA,CASSWADRYTDTQYF,TGTGCCAGCAGCTGGGCGGACAGATACACAGATACGCAGTATTTT
NA,TRBV29-1,TRBJ2-7,TRBD2,CSVSGSSGGFYEQYF,TGCAGCGTTAGCGGTAGTAGCGGGGGGTTCTACGAGCAGTACTTC
NA,TRBV9,TRBJ2-7,NA,CASSVVGTGNEQYF,TGTGCCAGCAGCGTAGTAGGAACAGGGAACGAGCAGTACTTC
NA,TRBV7-6,TRBJ2-3,TRBD2,CASSLGLAGEGTQYF,TGTGCCAGCAGCCTCGGACTAGCGGGGGAGGGTACGCAGTATTTT
NA,TRBV2,TRBJ2-7,NA,CASSDRISYEQYF,TGTGCCAGCAGTGACAGGATTTCCTACGAGCAGTACTTC
NA,TRBV5-8,TRBJ2-7,NA,CASSQGDTSYEQYF,TGTGCCAGCAGCCAAGGAGACACTAGCTACGAGCAGTACTTC
once,TRBV19,TRBJ1-6,TRBD1,CASSAGQGAVSYNSPLHF,TGTGCCAGTAGTGCGGGACAGGGGGCTGTCTCCTATAATTCACCCCTCCACTTT